Listed below are T cell receptor beta chains from one sample, sequenced in a study of CD8 T cells in Susac syndrome. TCRdb reprocessed the immunoSEQ multiplex PCR reads with MiXCR, giving one entry per CDR3 protein. Of roughly 180,000 distinct CDR3 sequences in the sample, over 85% are singletons; the top ten hold less than 0.12%. Sequenced input: CD4+ T cells from PBMCs. Receptors were obtained from a human donor in good health. The CDR3 runs from the conserved cysteine through the conserved F or W.

J	V	CDR3
TRBJ2-1	TRBV19	CASSASYNEQFF
TRBJ2-7	TRBV20-1	CSARRLAGVSEQYF
TRBJ2-2	TRBV7-9	CASSLGGASGELFF
TRBJ2-2	TRBV14	CASSQGVASNTGELFF
TRBJ2-3	TRBV29-1	CSVGGDDTQYF
TRBJ2-1	TRBV28	CASRLEHEQFF
TRBJ2-1	TRBV6-5	CASSYLGLADEQFF
TRBJ1-5	TRBV29-1	CSVRDRGNQPQHF
TRBJ1-1	TRBV3-1	CASSIIRDRASNTEAFF
TRBJ2-1	TRBV29-1	CSVGRDDNEQFF
TRBJ1-4	TRBV28	CASSLAGNTVVEKLFF
TRBJ1-5	TRBV6-4	CATDVGAQHF
TRBJ1-1	TRBV20-1	CSAIQGGKNTEAFF
TRBJ2-7	TRBV20-1	CSASSGVVYEQYF
TRBJ1-2	TRBV5-4	CASSLRGPNYGYTF
TRBJ2-1	TRBV20-1	CSAAEGVREQFF
TRBJ2-7	TRBV15	CATSRDRTYEQYF
TRBJ2-1	TRBV6-1	CASSPSFAKKKYNEQFF